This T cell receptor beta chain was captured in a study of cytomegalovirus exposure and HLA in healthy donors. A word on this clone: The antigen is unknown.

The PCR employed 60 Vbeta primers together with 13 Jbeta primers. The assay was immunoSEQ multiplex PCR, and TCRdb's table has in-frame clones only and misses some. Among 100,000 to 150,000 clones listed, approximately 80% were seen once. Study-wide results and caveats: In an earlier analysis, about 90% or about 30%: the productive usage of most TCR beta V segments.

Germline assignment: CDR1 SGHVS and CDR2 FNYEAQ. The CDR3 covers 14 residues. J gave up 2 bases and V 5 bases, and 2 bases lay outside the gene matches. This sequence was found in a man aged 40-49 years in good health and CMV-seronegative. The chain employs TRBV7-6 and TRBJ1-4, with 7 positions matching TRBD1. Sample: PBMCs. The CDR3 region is CASSPTGTNEKLFF. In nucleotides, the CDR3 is TGTGCCAGCAGCCCGACAGGGACTAATGAAAAACTGTTTTTT.